This TCR beta chain was retrieved from a study of blood T cell repertoires in COVID-19. About the research overall: Sites across the United States, Italy and Spain contributed samples from acute and convalescent COVID-19.

TCRdb's copy holds only in-frame clones and misses some; the assay was immunoSEQ multiplex PCR. The sample holds roughly 240,000 clones; 83% are singletons and the top ten take about 3.8%. The CDR3 is made up of 15 amino acids. The ends were cut back, 1 base at V and 1 base at J, with 9 bases in the middle. The germline V gene encodes CDR1 SGHTA and CDR2 FQGTGA. Enrollees, 18 to 89 years old, lived in fewer than 25 US areas. Participants' own reports of clinical history determined their cohort assignment. Participants classified as exposed had met a COVID-19 case within 2 weeks before study entry. This clonotype originated in a woman aged 40-49 years who had been exposed to COVID-19. The V and J genes are TRBV7-3 and TRBJ2-3; maybe TRBD2 (5 bases). The sample comprised PBMCs or T cells enriched from blood (not recorded which). The CDR3 region has the DNA TGTGCCAGCAGCTTAAGGAGGCACGGCACAGATACGCAGTATTTT. Translated, it gives CASSLRRHGTDTQYF.